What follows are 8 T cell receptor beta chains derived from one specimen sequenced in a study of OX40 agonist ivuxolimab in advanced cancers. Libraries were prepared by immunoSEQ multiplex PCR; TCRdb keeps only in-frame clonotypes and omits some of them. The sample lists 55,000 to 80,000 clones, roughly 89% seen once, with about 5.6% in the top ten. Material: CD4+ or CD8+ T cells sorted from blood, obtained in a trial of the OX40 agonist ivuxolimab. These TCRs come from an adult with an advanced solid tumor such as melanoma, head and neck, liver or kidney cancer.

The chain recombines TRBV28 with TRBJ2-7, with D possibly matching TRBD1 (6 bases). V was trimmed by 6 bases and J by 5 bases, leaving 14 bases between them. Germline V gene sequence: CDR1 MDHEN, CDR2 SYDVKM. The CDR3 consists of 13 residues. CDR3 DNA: TGTGCCAGCAGACCCGGGACACGCCACGAGCAGTACTTC. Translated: CASRPGTRHEQYF.

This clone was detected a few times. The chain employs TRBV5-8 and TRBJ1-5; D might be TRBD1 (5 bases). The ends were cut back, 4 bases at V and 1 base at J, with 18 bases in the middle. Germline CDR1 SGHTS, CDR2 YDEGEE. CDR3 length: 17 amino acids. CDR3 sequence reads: CASSRNRGIGSNQPQHF. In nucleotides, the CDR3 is TGTGCCAGCAGCCGGAACCGGGGGATTGGGAGCAATCAGCCCCAGCATTTT.

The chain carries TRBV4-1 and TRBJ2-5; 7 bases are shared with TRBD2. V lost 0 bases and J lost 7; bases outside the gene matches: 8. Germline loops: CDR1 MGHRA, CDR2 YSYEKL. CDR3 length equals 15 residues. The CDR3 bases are TGCGCCAGCAGCCAAGATCTCCCGGGGAGGGGGACCCAGTACTTC. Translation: CASSQDLPGRGTQYF.

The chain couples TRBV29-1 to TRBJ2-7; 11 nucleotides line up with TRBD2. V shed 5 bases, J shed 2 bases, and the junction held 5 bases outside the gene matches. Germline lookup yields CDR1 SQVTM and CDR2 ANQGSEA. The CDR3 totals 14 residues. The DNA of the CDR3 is TGCAGCGTTAGACTAGCGGGACCAACCTACGAGCAGTACTTC. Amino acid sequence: CSVRLAGPTYEQYF.

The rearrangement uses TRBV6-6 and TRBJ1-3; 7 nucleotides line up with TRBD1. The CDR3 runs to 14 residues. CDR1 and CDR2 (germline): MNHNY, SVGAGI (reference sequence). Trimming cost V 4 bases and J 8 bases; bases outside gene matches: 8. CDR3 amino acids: CASSSPRDRHTIYF. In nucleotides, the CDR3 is TGTGCCAGCAGTTCCCCCCGGGACAGACACACCATATATTTT.

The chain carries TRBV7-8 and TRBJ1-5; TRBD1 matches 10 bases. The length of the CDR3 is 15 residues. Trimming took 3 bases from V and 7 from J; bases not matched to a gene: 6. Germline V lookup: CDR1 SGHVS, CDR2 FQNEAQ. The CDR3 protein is CASSFDRGQGQPQHF. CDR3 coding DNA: TGTGCCAGCAGCTTTGACAGGGGGCAAGGCCAGCCCCAGCATTTT.

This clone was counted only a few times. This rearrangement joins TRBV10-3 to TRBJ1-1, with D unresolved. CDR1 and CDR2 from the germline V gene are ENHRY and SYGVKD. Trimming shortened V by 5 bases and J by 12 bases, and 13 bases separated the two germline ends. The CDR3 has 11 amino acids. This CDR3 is CAISPGRATFF. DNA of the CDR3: TGTGCCATCAGTCCCGGGAGGGCTACTTTCTTT.

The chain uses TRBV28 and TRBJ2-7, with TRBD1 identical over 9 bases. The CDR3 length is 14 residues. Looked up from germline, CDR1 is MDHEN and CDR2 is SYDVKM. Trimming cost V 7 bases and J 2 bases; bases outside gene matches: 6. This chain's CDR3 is CASITGGFPYEQYF. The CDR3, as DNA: TGTGCCAGCATCACAGGGGGCTTCCCCTACGAGCAGTACTTC.